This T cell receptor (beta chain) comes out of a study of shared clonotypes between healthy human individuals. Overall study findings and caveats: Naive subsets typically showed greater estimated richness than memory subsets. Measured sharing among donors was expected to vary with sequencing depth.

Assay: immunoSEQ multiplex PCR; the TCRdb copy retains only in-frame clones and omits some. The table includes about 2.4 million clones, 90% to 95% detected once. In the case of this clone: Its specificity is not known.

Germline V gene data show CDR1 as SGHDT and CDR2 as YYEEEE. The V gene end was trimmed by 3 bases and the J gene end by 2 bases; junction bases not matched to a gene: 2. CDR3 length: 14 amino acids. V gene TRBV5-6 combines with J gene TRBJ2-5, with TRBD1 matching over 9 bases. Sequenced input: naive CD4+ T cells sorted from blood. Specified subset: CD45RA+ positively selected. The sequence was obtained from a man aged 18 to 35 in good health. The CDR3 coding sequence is TGTGCCAGCAGCTCCGGGACAGGGCAAGAGACCCAGTACTTC. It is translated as CASSSGTGQETQYF.